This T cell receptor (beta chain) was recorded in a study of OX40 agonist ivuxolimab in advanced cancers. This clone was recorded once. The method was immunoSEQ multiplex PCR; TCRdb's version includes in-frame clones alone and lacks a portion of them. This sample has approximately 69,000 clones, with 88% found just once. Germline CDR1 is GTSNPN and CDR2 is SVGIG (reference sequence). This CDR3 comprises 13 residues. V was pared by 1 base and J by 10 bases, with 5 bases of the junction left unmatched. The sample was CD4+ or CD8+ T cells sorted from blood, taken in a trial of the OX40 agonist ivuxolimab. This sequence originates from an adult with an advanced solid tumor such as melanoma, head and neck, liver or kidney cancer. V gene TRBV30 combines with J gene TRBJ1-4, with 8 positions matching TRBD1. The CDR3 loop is CAWSAGQVGKLFF. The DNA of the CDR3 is TGTGCCTGGAGTGCGGGACAGGTGGGAAAACTGTTTTTT.